This T cell receptor beta chain was sequenced in a study of Ad26.COV2.S vaccination and SARS-CoV-2 variants. The overall study: Trial arm assignment for the donor was COV1001 Ad26.COV2.S. Whole-study results and caveats: The analyses of TCR breadth and depth may have understated the size of total T cell responses.

Regarding this clone: The antigen is not known.

Treatment specified: some 20 received Ad26.COV2.S at low or high dose, single or two shots; roughly five received placebo; per-sample allocation not given. Sampling was done on day 63 after the first vaccine or placebo injection. An adult donor aged 18-55 years was enrolled in Boston. Spike of the Wuhan-strain SARS-CoV-2 was expressed by an Ad26 vector, which formed the vaccine. Germline loops: CDR1 SGHNT, CDR2 YYREEE (reference sequence). The V end lost 3 bases, the J end lost 4 bases, and 14 bases lay between the germline ends. The CDR3 is 15 amino acids. The protocol was immunoSEQ multiplex PCR, while the TCRdb copy is restricted to in-frame clones and leaves out a portion. Here the sample spans about 680,000 clones, 70% to 90% being singletons.

The chain carries TRBV5-4 and TRBJ2-1, with D possibly TRBD2 on 6 matching bases. The TCR sequence derives from a person between 18 and 65 years old who received the Ad26.COV2.S COVID-19 vaccine or a placebo. The specimen was peripheral blood, collected in a trial of Ad26.COV2.S vaccine versus placebo. CDR3 DNA: TGTGCCAGCAGCTCGTCGGGAGATATATACAATGAGCAGTTCTTC. It specifies CASSSSGDIYNEQFF.